These 22 T cell receptor beta chains were all obtained from the same sample, sequenced in a study of T cell repertoires in cytomegalovirus infection. TCRdb itself ran the reads through MiXCR, one entry per CDR3 protein. Among tens of thousands of distinct CDR3 sequences listed, about 29% were seen once. The antigens of these receptors remain unknown. The source material was CD8+ T cells from cultured PBMCs, sampled from culture after CMV antigen stimulation. The receptors were gathered from a human donor in good health (CMV status not recorded). Some clones in this sample may be carry-over from other donors' samples.

In this sample, this clonotype turned up a few times. The chain couples TRBV27 to TRBJ1-6; 12 bases align to TRBD1. Trimming cost V 6 bases and J 6 bases; bases outside gene matches: 3. The CDR3 length is 15 residues. The germline V gene has CDR1 MNHEY and CDR2 SMNVEV (reference sequence). CDR3 sequence (DNA): TGTGCCAGCAGCCTGGGACAGGGGGCTAATTCACCCCTCCACTTT. Its translation is CASSLGQGANSPLHF.

Many counts were recorded for this clonotype. The chain joins TRBV28 to TRBJ1-1; D is unresolved. Germline CDR1 and CDR2: MDHEN and SYDVKM. The CDR3 totals 14 residues. V dropped 2 bases and J dropped 1 base, with 8 bases sitting between them. The CDR3 loop is CASSLGQANTEAFF. The CDR3 nucleotides are TGTGCCAGCAGTTTAGGGCAAGCGAACACTGAAGCTTTCTTT. Full variable domain (outside the CDR3, taken from reference TRBV28 and TRBJ1-1): DVKVTQSSRYLVKRTGEKVFLECVQDMDHENMFWYRQDPGLGLRLIYFSYDVKMKEKGDIPEGYSVSREKKERFSLILESASTNQTSMYLCASSLGQANTEAFFGQGTRLTVV.

The table lists this clonotype with a few counts. The chain carries TRBV6-6 and TRBJ1-1, with D maybe TRBD1 (6 bases). Germline assignment: CDR1 MNHNY and CDR2 SVGAGI (reference sequence). Trimming left V 5 bases short and J 0 bases short, with 19 bases between. The CDR3 spans 17 residues. The CDR3 here is CASSNHYEGGMNTEAFF. The DNA of the CDR3 is TGTGCCAGCAGTAACCACTACGAAGGGGGGATGAACACTGAAGCTTTCTTT.

This clonotype was detected a few times. J is TRBJ1-2 and V is TRBV12-3 or TRBV12-4; D is unresolved. The CDR3 consists of 14 residues. V shed 1 base and J shed 4 bases, with 10 bases lying between them. CDR3 DNA: TGTGCCAGCAGTTTAGGGGGAAGCGTCTATGGCTACACCTTC. This encodes CASSLGGSVYGYTF.

This clonotype appeared many times. The chain employs TRBV7-9 and TRBJ2-2; a weak D match, TRBD1 (6 bases). Germline V CDR1 and CDR2: SEHNR, FQNEAQ (reference sequence). V shed 4 bases and J shed 1 base, with 13 bases lying between them. CDR3 length: 16 residues. The CDR3, as DNA: TGTGCCAGCAGCTCAAACCGGGACAAGAACACCGGGGAGCTGTTTTTT. Amino acids: CASSSNRDKNTGELFF.

V and J are TRBV27 and TRBJ1-2, with 7 nucleotides matching TRBD1. V was pared by 5 bases and J by 4 bases, with 13 bases of the junction left unmatched. Germline assignment: CDR1 MNHEY and CDR2 SMNVEV (reference sequence). The CDR3 extends over 16 amino acids. The CDR3 here is CASSPGGTAYPYGYTF. The CDR3 coding sequence is TGTGCCAGCAGTCCCGGGGGGACAGCTTACCCCTATGGCTACACCTTC.

This clonotype was counted between two and nine times. V usage is TRBV28 and J usage is TRBJ2-7; 7 nucleotides match TRBD2. Germline V gene lookup returns CDR1 MDHEN and CDR2 SYDVKM. After removal of 8 bases from V and 0 bases from J, the junction contained 4 bases not matched to a gene. The CDR3 is made up of 13 amino acids. CDR3 protein: CASLGRVSYEQYF. The CDR3 nucleotides are TGTGCCAGCTTAGGGAGGGTCTCCTACGAGCAGTACTTC.

This clonotype was detected a few times. CDR3 nucleotide sequence: TGCGCCAGCAGCCAAGATCAGCTCAATCAGCCCCAGCATTTT. It encodes CASSQDQLNQPQHF. The chain recombines TRBV4-1 with TRBJ1-5, with D unclear. Germline lookup yields CDR1 MGHRA and CDR2 YSYEKL. The length of the CDR3 is 14 residues. Trimming removed 0 bases at V and 3 bases at J, with 6 bases between.

The CDR3 sequence: CASSPVVNTEAFF. Written as DNA, the CDR3 is TGTGCCAGCAGCCCTGTTGTGAACACTGAAGCTTTCTTT. The rearrangement joins TRBV7-6 to TRBJ1-1, with D hard to call. The CDR3 contains 13 residues. The V end lost 5 bases, the J end lost 0 bases, and 7 bases lay between the germline ends. Germline assignment: CDR1 SGHVS and CDR2 FNYEAQ.

This clonotype was seen a few times. This chain uses TRBV5-1 with TRBJ1-5, with a weak D call TRBD1 (5 bases). This CDR3 contains 15 residues. V was shortened by 4 bases and J by 2 bases, with 13 bases between the two germline ends. Looked up from germline, CDR1 is SGHRS and CDR2 is YFSETQ. CDR3 sequence: CASSPGPWGNQPQHF. CDR3 DNA: TGCGCCAGCAGCCCAGGGCCTTGGGGCAATCAGCCCCAGCATTTT.

This clonotype was counted at least ten times. This sequence joins TRBV7-2 and TRBJ2-1, with D perhaps matching TRBD2 (6 bases). Trimming left V 1 base short and J 0 bases short, with 13 bases between. In germline, CDR1 is SGHTA, CDR2 FQGNSA. The CDR3 runs 17 residues. CDR3: CASSLGSAGSSYNEQFF. The CDR3 region has the DNA TGTGCCAGCAGCTTAGGTTCGGCGGGGAGCTCCTACAATGAGCAGTTCTTC.

This clonotype came up a few times. In DNA, the CDR3 is TGTGCCAGCAGTTTATCTTCGGCGAACACAGATACGCAGTATTTT. The encoded protein is CASSLSSANTDTQYF. This sequence joins TRBV27 and TRBJ2-3; D remains ambiguous. The CDR3 extends over 15 amino acids. The V gene lost 0 bases and the J gene lost 2 bases, with 9 bases spanning the gap. Germline CDR1 is MNHEY and CDR2 is SMNVEV (reference sequence).

CDR3: CASSLTLQGPEAFF. The CDR3 DNA is TGTGCCAGCAGCTTAACTCTACAGGGTCCTGAAGCTTTCTTT. The gene calls are TRBV5-6 and TRBJ1-1; D might be TRBD1 (6 bases). CDR1 is SGHDT and CDR2 is YYEEEE in the germline V gene. Trimming pared 2 bases from V and 6 bases from J, leaving 14 bases between. The CDR3 runs 14 residues.

This clonotype was seen only a few times. The rearrangement uses TRBV6-2 or TRBV6-3 and TRBJ2-1; TRBD1 matches at 8 bases. The CDR3 contains 17 residues. Per the germline V gene, CDR1 is MNHEY and CDR2 is SVGEGT. The V segment lost 2 bases and the J segment 5 bases; nucleotides outside the gene matches: 11. The CDR3 nucleotides read TGTGCCAGCAGTTACGGGACAGGATATACCCCACACAATGAGCAGTTCTTC. It codes for CASSYGTGYTPHNEQFF.

The chain couples TRBV6-2 or TRBV6-3 to TRBJ2-1, with D possibly being TRBD2 (5 bases). The CDR3 runs to 14 residues. Germline assignment: CDR1 MNHEY and CDR2 SVGEGT. V shed 6 bases and J shed 4 bases, with 13 bases lying between them. The CDR3 loop reads CASSHGVGYNEQFF. CDR3 coding DNA: TGTGCCAGCAGCCACGGGGTGGGATACAATGAGCAGTTCTTC.

This clonotype was counted only a few times. This chain connects TRBV20-1 to TRBJ2-5; TRBD1 agrees at 12 bases. There are 15 residues in the CDR3. Trimming removed 4 bases from V and 4 bases from J; junction bases left unmatched: 7. Germline V CDR1 and CDR2: DFQATT, SNEGSKA (reference sequence). The DNA of the CDR3 is TGCAGTGCTATTTACATGGGACAGGGGGCAGAGACCCAGTACTTC. Amino acids: CSAIYMGQGAETQYF.

V usage is TRBV18 and J usage is TRBJ1-5; D might be TRBD1 (6 bases). Deletions cut 3 bases from V and 2 bases from J, with 11 bases between. The CDR3 sequence is 15 residues long. Germline values: CDR1 KGHSH, CDR2 LQKENI. CDR3 sequence reads: CASSPVEGGNQPQHF. In nucleotides, the CDR3 is TGTGCCAGCTCACCTGTGGAGGGGGGCAATCAGCCCCAGCATTTT. The full variable domain, in which reference TRBV18 and TRBJ1-5 provide the parts outside the CDR3, is NAGVMQNPRHLVRRRGQEARLRCSPMKGHSHVYWYRQLPEEGLKFMVYLQKENIIDESGMPKERFSAEFPKEGPSILRIQQVVRGDSAAYFCASSPVEGGNQPQHFGDGTRLSIL.

This clonotype has only a few counts. This rearrangement joins TRBV11-3 to TRBJ1-1, with D unresolved. CDR1 and CDR2 (germline): SGHNT, YENEEA. The CDR3 is made up of 15 amino acids. Trimming cost V 5 bases and J 0 bases, with 13 bases left between them. The CDR3 DNA follows: TGTGCCAGCAGCCCTGATGGCTTGATGAACACTGAAGCTTTCTTT. Its protein is CASSPDGLMNTEAFF.

V gene TRBV24-1 combines with J gene TRBJ2-1, with a tentative D call TRBD1 (6 bases). The CDR3 has 16 amino acids. Per germline, CDR1 KGHDR and CDR2 SFDVKD. The germline V and J ends were trimmed by 0 bases and 2 bases, with 10 bases remaining between them. CDR3 loop: CATSDLETGTYNEQFF. CDR3 sequence (DNA): TGTGCCACCAGTGATTTGGAGACAGGTACCTACAATGAGCAGTTCTTC.

This chain joins TRBV30 and TRBJ2-7; D may be TRBD1 (6 bases). V lost 8 bases and J lost 2, with 10 bases in between. CDR3 length: 11 residues. Looked up from germline, CDR1 is GTSNPN and CDR2 is SVGIG (reference sequence). The CDR3, as DNA: TGTGCCCTAAGACAGGCCTACGAGCAGTACTTC. It specifies CALRQAYEQYF.

This clonotype has a handful of counts. The chain carries TRBV27 and TRBJ1-2; the match to TRBD1 covers 7 bases. Germline values: CDR1 MNHEY, CDR2 SMNVEV (reference sequence). The ends lost 6 bases at V and 2 bases at J; junction bases unmatched: 6. The CDR3 covers 14 residues. The CDR3 sequence: CASSRTGINYGYTF. DNA of the CDR3: TGTGCCAGCAGCCGGACAGGAATCAACTATGGCTACACCTTC.

This clonotype was seen more than once but under ten times. The V and J genes are TRBV6-2 or TRBV6-3 and TRBJ1-1, with D unclear. This CDR3 is built from 16 residues. V was shortened by 1 base and J by 0 bases, with 12 bases between the two germline ends. Per germline, CDR1 MNHEY and CDR2 SVGEGT. This CDR3 is CASSYLGLPLNTEAFF. The CDR3 nucleotides are TGTGCCAGCAGTTACTTGGGCCTACCTTTGAACACTGAAGCTTTCTTT.